This passage covers 27 T cell receptor beta chains from one sample sequenced in a study of low-dose radiotherapy and immunotherapy resistance in tumors. TRAV and TRBV primers primed cDNA for both TCRalpha and TCRbeta. A roughly 22-cycle PCR with a constant-region primer and V-primer adapter amplified TCRs. Each CDR3 protein is one row after TCRdb ran MiXCR on the reads. The table has nearly 95,000 distinct CDR3 sequences, 8% to 10% seen once; the top ten hold about 1%. Time point here: before trial treatment. The sequencing here drew on PBMCs, taken before treatment. Source of these receptors: a male donor with prostate cancer.

This sequence joins TRBV12-3 or TRBV12-4 and TRBJ1-5, with 7 nucleotides matching TRBD1. V was clipped by 2 bases and J by 6 bases; unmatched bases: 7. The CDR3 sequence is 15 residues long. This CDR3 is CASSLNRGSTQPQHF. Written as DNA, the CDR3 is TGTGCCAGCAGTTTAAACAGGGGTTCGACTCAGCCCCAGCATTTT.

V gene TRBV3-1 combines with J gene TRBJ2-5; 12 bases map to TRBD2. J was trimmed by 3 bases and V by 1 base; bases with no gene match: 6. CDR1 and CDR2 from the germline V gene are LGHDT and YNNKEL (reference sequence). This CDR3 is built from 17 residues. The CDR3 region is CASSQGLAGAGEETQYF. The CDR3 bases are TGTGCCAGCAGCCAAGGACTAGCGGGAGCCGGGGAAGAGACCCAGTACTTC.

This clonotype appeared many times. The chain employs TRBV12-2 and TRBJ2-7; the table's D call, TRBD2, was not checked against the DNA. TRBV12-2 is shown as a pseudogene. The CDR3 totals 15 residues. CDR3 coding DNA: TGTGCAAGTCGCTGCGGACTAGCGGGAGGAAGGGAGCAGTACTTC. Protein sequence: CASRCGLAGGREQYF.

This clonotype has a count of ten or more. The rearrangement joins TRBV28 to TRBJ1-1, with D unclear. Germline loops: CDR1 MDHEN, CDR2 SYDVKM. The CDR3 is made up of 12 amino acids. The V gene lost 0 bases and the J gene lost 12 bases, with 11 bases spanning the gap. The CDR3 reads CASSLWDGWPFF. CDR3 bases: TGTGCCAGCAGTTTATGGGATGGGTGGCCTTTCTTT.

This clonotype has ten or more counts. The rearrangement uses TRBV6-2 or TRBV6-3 and TRBJ1-2; D remains unclear. The ends were cut back, 2 bases at V and 4 bases at J, with 11 bases in the middle. Germline V gene data show CDR1 as MNHEY and CDR2 as SVGEGT. The CDR3 runs 14 residues. The CDR3 here is CASSYRGSTYGYTF. CDR3 sequence (DNA): TGTGCCAGCAGTTACCGGGGATCCACCTATGGCTACACCTTC.

V and J are TRBV5-8 and TRBJ2-1; 7 bases are a match to TRBD1. CDR3 length: 15 amino acids. CDR1 and CDR2 from the germline V gene are SGHTS and YDEGEE. V trimming: 2 bases; J trimming: 0 bases; junction bases outside the gene matches: 2. CDR3 residues: CASSLHRGSYNEQFF. The CDR3 DNA is TGTGCCAGCAGCTTACACAGGGGCTCCTACAATGAGCAGTTCTTC.

This clonotype has ten or more counts. CDR3 nucleotide sequence: TGCAGTGGAGGGGGAACTAATGAAAAACTGTTTTTT. Residues: CSGGGTNEKLFF. V is TRBV20-1 and J is TRBJ1-4, with D maybe TRBD1 (6 bases). With 7 bases removed from V and 1 base from J, the gap between germline ends came to 7 bases. This CDR3 is 12 amino acids long. CDR1 is DFQATT and CDR2 is SNEGSKA in the germline V gene (reference sequence).

The chain carries TRBV28 and TRBJ2-5; unclear D gene. The germline V gene encodes CDR1 MDHEN and CDR2 SYDVKM. With 6 bases removed from V and 1 base from J, the gap between germline ends came to 15 bases. The CDR3 consists of 15 residues. The CDR3 loop is CASSRAGLLQETQYF. The DNA for the CDR3 is TGTGCCAGCAGCCGCGCAGGTCTGCTCCAAGAGACCCAGTACTTC.

This clonotype showed up many times. V gene TRBV18 combines with J gene TRBJ2-5; D is unresolved. The CDR3 loop spans 15 amino acids. Trimming cost V 3 bases and J 4 bases, with 15 bases left between them. CDR1 and CDR2 (germline): KGHSH, LQKENI. This CDR3 is CASSPQSISRETQYF. For the CDR3, the DNA is TGTGCCAGCTCACCTCAATCGATCTCTCGAGAGACCCAGTACTTC.

This clonotype was detected many times. The J gene is TRBJ1-2, the V gene TRBV15; tentatively, D is TRBD1 (5 bases). The CDR3 extends over 16 amino acids. Germline assignment: CDR1 LNHNV and CDR2 YYDKDF (reference sequence). Trimming took off 2 bases at V and 1 base at J, with 14 bases between the two ends. The CDR3 nucleotides are TGTGCCACCAGCAGAAAGGACATTTATCTTAACTATGGCTACACCTTC. Translating it yields CATSRKDIYLNYGYTF. The variable domain in full, completed from reference TRBV15 and TRBJ1-2, reads DAMVIQNPRYQVTQFGKPVTLSCSQTLNHNVMYWYQQKSSQAPKLLFHYYDKDFNNEADTPDNFQSRRPNTSFCFLDIRSPGLGDTAMYLCATSRKDIYLNYGYTFGSGTRLTVV.

In its sample, this clonotype was seen many times. V is TRBV7-2 and J is TRBJ2-2; D is unresolved. CDR3 length equals 16 residues. Germline V CDR1 and CDR2: SGHTA, FQGNSA. V lost 2 bases and J lost 3, with 13 bases in between. Written as DNA, the CDR3 is TGTGCCAGCAGCTTATTTAGCATGGGTTACACCGGGGAGCTGTTTTTT. Residues: CASSLFSMGYTGELFF.

This clonotype came up many times. This chain uses TRBV6-6 with TRBJ2-2; 13 bases are shared with TRBD2. Germline CDR1 reads MNHNY; CDR2 reads SVGAGI (reference sequence). Trimming cost V 5 bases and J 0 bases; bases outside gene matches: 6. The length of the CDR3 is 18 residues. DNA of the CDR3: TGTGCCAGCAGTGCACTGGGGACTAGCGGGACGAACACCGGGGAGCTGTTTTTT. As protein: CASSALGTSGTNTGELFF.

This clonotype appeared many times. CDR3 region: CASSPLSGGGELFF. CDR3 DNA sequence: TGCGCCAGCAGCCCATTGAGTGGGGGCGGGGAGCTGTTTTTT. The rearrangement uses TRBV4-1 and TRBJ2-2, with D perhaps given as TRBD1 or TRBD2 (5 bases each). Trimming pared 4 bases from V and 7 bases from J, leaving 13 bases between. The CDR3 is made up of 14 amino acids. Germline-derived CDR1 and CDR2 are MGHRA and YSYEKL.

This clonotype appeared many times. The gene calls are TRBV29-1 and TRBJ2-7; 10 nucleotides match TRBD1. CDR1 and CDR2 from the germline V gene are SQVTM and ANQGSEA. The CDR3 loop spans 14 amino acids. J gave up 6 bases and V 1 base, and 6 bases lay outside the gene matches. CDR3 protein: CSVEAGTGVGEQYF. CDR3 bases: TGCAGCGTTGAAGCCGGGACAGGGGTAGGCGAGCAGTACTTC.

V gene TRBV24-1 combines with J gene TRBJ1-1; unclear D gene. There are 19 residues in the CDR3. CDR1 is KGHDR and CDR2 is SFDVKD in the germline V gene. V dropped 0 bases and J dropped 1 base, with 20 bases sitting between them. The CDR3 reads CATSDLASGSGLTNTEAFF. The CDR3 DNA reads TGTGCCACCAGTGATTTGGCAAGCGGGAGCGGACTGACGAACACTGAAGCTTTCTTT.

In this sample, this clonotype turned up many times. The chain uses TRBV7-2 and TRBJ2-7; 7 bases align to TRBD2. Per the germline V gene, CDR1 is SGHTA and CDR2 is FQGNSA. V shed 5 bases, J shed 4 bases, and the junction held 8 bases outside the gene matches. The CDR3 runs 14 residues. CDR3 loop: CASSPGTTGYEQYF. Written as DNA, the CDR3 is TGTGCCAGCAGCCCGGGGACTACCGGGTACGAGCAGTACTTC.

In its sample, this clonotype was seen many times. The V and J genes are TRBV6-2 or TRBV6-3 and TRBJ2-1; 8 positions match TRBD2. Losses at the gene ends were 7 bases for V and 7 bases for J; bases not matched to a gene: 15. This CDR3 is built from 16 residues. Germline-derived CDR1 and CDR2 are MNHEY and SVGEGT. CDR3 sequence: CASTLRVAGSGNEQFF. In DNA, the CDR3 is TGTGCCAGCACCCTAAGGGTAGCGGGATCGGGGAATGAGCAGTTCTTC.

This clonotype has ten or more counts. The chain carries TRBV28 and TRBJ2-4; TRBD1 might be the D (6 bases). The CDR3 extends over 14 amino acids. Germline assignment: CDR1 MDHEN and CDR2 SYDVKM. Trimming pared 5 bases from V and 6 bases from J, leaving 14 bases between. The CDR3, as DNA: TGTGCCAGCAGTCTTATAGGACAGTCAAACATTCAGTACTTC. Protein: CASSLIGQSNIQYF.

This clonotype was observed at least ten times. The chain combines TRBV19 with TRBJ1-6; 10 bases line up with TRBD1. This CDR3 comprises 15 residues. In germline, CDR1 is LNHDA, CDR2 SQIVND (reference sequence). V trimming: 3 bases; J trimming: 5 bases; junction bases outside the gene matches: 1. CDR3 DNA sequence: TGTGCCAGTAGTATCGGGACAGGGGATAATTCACCCCTCCACTTT. Protein product: CASSIGTGDNSPLHF.

The chain links TRBV5-4 to TRBJ2-2; D may be TRBD1 (5 bases). This CDR3 has 14 amino acids. Per the germline V gene, CDR1 is SGHNT and CDR2 is YYREEE (reference sequence). V lost 10 bases and J 3 bases, leaving 16 bases between the germline ends. The CDR3 loop is CAPTGRDDTGELFF. DNA of the CDR3: TGTGCCCCCACAGGCAGGGATGACACCGGGGAGCTGTTTTTT.

CDR3 nucleotide sequence: TGCAGTGCCGAGGCAGGGGCGAACACTGAAGCTTTCTTT. Translation: CSAEAGANTEAFF. V is TRBV20-1 and J is TRBJ1-1, with a possible D match to TRBD1 (6 bases). CDR1 DFQATT and CDR2 SNEGSKA come from the germline V gene (reference sequence). CDR3 length: 13 amino acids. V was cut by 6 bases and J by 1 base, with 12 bases left in between.

This clonotype appeared many times. The chain is built from TRBV29-1 and TRBJ2-7; tentatively, D is TRBD1 or TRBD2 (7 bases each). Germline CDR1 reads SQVTM; CDR2 reads ANQGSEA. Trimming shortened V by 7 bases and J by 5 bases, and 21 bases separated the two germline ends. This CDR3 has 14 residues. The CDR3 reads CSARGGGGRDEQYF. DNA of the CDR3: TGCAGCGCAAGAGGGGGAGGGGGCAGGGACGAGCAGTACTTC.

This clonotype was seen at least ten times. CDR3 sequence (DNA): TGTGCTAGCTCTATCCAGGGGAGAACCTACAATGAGCAGTTCTTC. This translates into CASSIQGRTYNEQFF. The rearrangement links TRBV12-5 to TRBJ2-1, with D tentatively TRBD1 (6 bases). The length of the CDR3 is 15 residues. Trimming removed 9 bases from V and 2 bases from J, with 17 bases in between. Germline V gene data show CDR1 as LGHNT and CDR2 as FRNRAP.

This clonotype was seen many times. The genes are TRBV5-1 and TRBJ2-7; D ambiguous. CDR1 is SGHRS, CDR2 YFSETQ, per germline. CDR3 length: 14 amino acids. Trimming removed 5 bases from V and 2 bases from J, with 14 bases in between. The CDR3 loop reads CASRVQSTTYEQYF. The CDR3 region has the DNA TGCGCCAGCAGAGTCCAGAGCACAACCTACGAGCAGTACTTC.

The sample holds many counts of this clonotype. No DNA is shown, since the ends of the CDR3 on it are uncertain; the CDR3 is the one TCRdb lists. This chain links TRBV28 with TRBJ1-3; the table gives TRBD1 as D, unverified against the DNA. A total of 13 residues make up the CDR3, ends included. Germline CDR1 reads MDHEN; CDR2 reads SYDVKM. CDR3 in amino acids: CASFGPGGNTIYF.

This clonotype came up many times. This sequence joins TRBV5-1 and TRBJ2-5; D is tentatively TRBD1 or TRBD2 (6 bases each). This CDR3 contains 14 residues. V was cut by 3 bases and J by 4 bases, with 13 bases left in between. Germline V CDR1 and CDR2: SGHRS, YFSETQ. The CDR3 is CASSWTRGGETQYF. The CDR3 region has the DNA TGCGCCAGCAGCTGGACCAGGGGAGGAGAGACCCAGTACTTC.

This clonotype was picked up many times. This rearrangement joins TRBV28 to TRBJ1-1; no clear D. Germline V gives CDR1 MDHEN, CDR2 SYDVKM. Trimming took off 4 bases at V and 5 bases at J, with 11 bases between the two ends. The CDR3 loop spans 13 amino acids. CDR3 amino acids: CASSSTALTEAFF. CDR3 bases: TGTGCCAGCAGTTCCACAGCCTTGACTGAAGCTTTCTTT. Full variable domain (outside the CDR3, taken from reference TRBV28 and TRBJ1-1): DVKVTQSSRYLVKRTGEKVFLECVQDMDHENMFWYRQDPGLGLRLIYFSYDVKMKEKGDIPEGYSVSREKKERFSLILESASTNQTSMYLCASSSTALTEAFFGQGTRLTVV.